Frequency places the clone carrying this T cell receptor beta chain as medium-sized (0.01 to 0.1%). The target antigen is unknown. The read gets to within 3 residues of the CDR3 end, and the germline J gene fills in the rest. The sample is drawn from a study of Tregs in tolerant kidney transplant recipients. Profiling relied on immunoSEQ multiplex PCR, and the TCRdb table lists in-frame clones only, not all of them. The repertoire shows about 6,300 clones; the top ten hold around 6%. The CDR3 has 14 amino acids. V was trimmed by 4 bases and J by 2 bases, leaving 11 bases between them. Germline lookup yields CDR1 SNHLY and CDR2 FYNNEI. Mixed chimerism was transient after nonmyeloablative marrow transplants from related graft donors. Unstimulated regulatory T cells (CD4+CD25+CD127-), CD4+CD25- non-regulatory cells, CD4 and CD8 cells were FACS-sorted from thawed PBMCs. Overall study findings and caveats: Changing PCR primers prevented nucleotide comparison between some patients' samples. In tolerant patients, donor-specific Tregs outgrew total Tregs, suggesting antigen-driven expansion. No direct test of biological reproducibility was done here.

Sequenced material: CD4+ T cells from blood (PBMCs), taken 6 months after the transplant. The chain combines TRBV2 with TRBJ1-1; D is ambiguous. The TCR sequence derives from a human patient who received a combined kidney and bone marrow transplant. Some of the T cells might come from the graft donor. CDR3: CASSVANSNTEAFF. The part of the CDR3 DNA that was read is TGTGCCAGCAGTGTGGCCAACAGTAACACTGAA.